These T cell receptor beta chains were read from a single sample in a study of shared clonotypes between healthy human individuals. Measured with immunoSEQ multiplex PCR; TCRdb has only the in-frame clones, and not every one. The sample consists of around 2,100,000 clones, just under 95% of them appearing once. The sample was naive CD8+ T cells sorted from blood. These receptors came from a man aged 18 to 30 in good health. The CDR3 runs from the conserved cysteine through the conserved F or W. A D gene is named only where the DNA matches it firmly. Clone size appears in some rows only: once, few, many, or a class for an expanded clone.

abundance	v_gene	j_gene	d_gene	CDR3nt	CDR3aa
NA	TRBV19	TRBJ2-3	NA	TGTGCCAGTAGTAGGGACTTCGGCCATACGCAGTATTTT	CASSRDFGHTQYF
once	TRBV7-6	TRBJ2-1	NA	TGTGCCAGCAGCTTTACTGGACAGTACAATGAGCAGTTCTTC	CASSFTGQYNEQFF
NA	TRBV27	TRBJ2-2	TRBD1	TGTGCCAGCAGTTTAAGGGGGCTACTTAACACCGGGGAGCTGTTTTTT	CASSLRGLLNTGELFF
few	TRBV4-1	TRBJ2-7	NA	TGCGCCAGCAGCCAAGACTACGAGCAGTACTTC	CASSQDYEQYF
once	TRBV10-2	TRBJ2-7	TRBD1	TGCGCCAGCAGTGGACTGGACAGGGACTACGAGCAGTACTTC	CASSGLDRDYEQYF
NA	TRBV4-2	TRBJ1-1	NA	TGTGCCAGCAGCCAAGAACTAAGGTACACTGAAGCTTTCTTT	CASSQELRYTEAFF
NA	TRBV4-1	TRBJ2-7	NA	TGCGCCAGCAGCCCCCGAGCTGGCTCCTACGAGCAGTACTTC	CASSPRAGSYEQYF
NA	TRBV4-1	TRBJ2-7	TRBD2	TGCGCCAGCAGCCAAACGACTAGCGGGAGTTACGAGCAGTACTTC	CASSQTTSGSYEQYF
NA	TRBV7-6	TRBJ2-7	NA	TGTGCCAGCAGCTTAGAGGGCAGATACGAGCAGTACTTC	CASSLEGRYEQYF
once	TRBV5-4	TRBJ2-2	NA	TGTGCCAGCATCCCTCGGGAGCTGTTTTTT	CASIPRELFF
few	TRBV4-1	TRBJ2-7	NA	TGCGCCAGCAGCCACGAGGGCCCCTACGAGCAGTACTTC	CASSHEGPYEQYF
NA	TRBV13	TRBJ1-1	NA	TGTGCCAGCAGCTTAGGATTGTGGGAATCAAACACTGAAGCTTTCTTT	CASSLGLWESNTEAFF
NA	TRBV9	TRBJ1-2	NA	TGTGCCAGCAGCGATGTTGGAGTCCCTTATGGCTACACCTTC	CASSDVGVPYGYTF
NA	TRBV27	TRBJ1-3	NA	TGTGCCAGCAGTTATGACTCGGGCCCAGGAAACACCATATATTTT	CASSYDSGPGNTIYF
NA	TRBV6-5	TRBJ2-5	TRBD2	TGTGCCAGTACAATAGCGGGAGGGGAGACCCAGTACTTC	CASTIAGGETQYF
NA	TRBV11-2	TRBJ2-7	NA	TGTGCCAGCAGCTTCGCAGTAGGCTACGAGCAGTACTTC	CASSFAVGYEQYF
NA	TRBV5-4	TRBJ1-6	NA	TGTGCCAGCAGCTTTCATGGGGGAAATTCACCCCTCCACTTT	CASSFHGGNSPLHF
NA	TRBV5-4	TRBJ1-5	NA	TGTGCCAGTGGTGGCAATCAGCCCCAGCATTTT	CASGGNQPQHF
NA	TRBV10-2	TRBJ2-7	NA	TGCGCCAGCAGTGAATACCTGTTATACGAGCAGTACTTC	CASSEYLLYEQYF
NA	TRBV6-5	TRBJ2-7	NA	TGTGCCAGCAGCCCTAACGACAACTACGAGCAGTACTTC	CASSPNDNYEQYF